This paragraph covers one TCR beta chain sequence. What it binds is not known. Stated time point: late sampling 161 to 241 days after vaccination in a few convalescent patients. The treatment is: approximately nine-day PBMC culture with coronavirus spike peptide pools or control peptides (ViraFEST assay). Germline lookup yields CDR1 DFQATT and CDR2 SNEGSKA (reference sequence). V shed 0 bases and J shed 6 bases, with 16 bases lying between them. This CDR3 region has 15 residues. The sample is drawn from a study of vaccination and CD4 T cells after COVID-19. Study context: Convalescents were six males and four females, two of them Hispanic.

Study-level results: Spike mono-reactivity was the property of 304 of 307 vaccine-specific clones in convalescent patients.

Cultured CD4+ T cell DNA was sequenced using the Oncomine TCR Beta short-read assay. TCRdb ran MiXCR on the PCR reads and lists one entry per CDR3 protein. This sample carries 20,000 to 25,000 distinct CDR3 sequences, roughly 46% of them seen once, and the ten largest clones take approximately 13%. The TCR sequence derives from a human donor who had recovered from COVID-19. The rearrangement joins TRBV20-1 to TRBJ2-3; TRBD1 is a possible D gene (8 bases). This specimen consisted of CD4+ T cells from blood, cultured in vitro, obtained about 7 months after SARS-CoV-2 vaccination. CDR3 coding DNA: TGCAGTGCTAGAGATACAGGGGGGGCCTTGGATACGCAGTATTTT. It encodes CSARDTGGALDTQYF.